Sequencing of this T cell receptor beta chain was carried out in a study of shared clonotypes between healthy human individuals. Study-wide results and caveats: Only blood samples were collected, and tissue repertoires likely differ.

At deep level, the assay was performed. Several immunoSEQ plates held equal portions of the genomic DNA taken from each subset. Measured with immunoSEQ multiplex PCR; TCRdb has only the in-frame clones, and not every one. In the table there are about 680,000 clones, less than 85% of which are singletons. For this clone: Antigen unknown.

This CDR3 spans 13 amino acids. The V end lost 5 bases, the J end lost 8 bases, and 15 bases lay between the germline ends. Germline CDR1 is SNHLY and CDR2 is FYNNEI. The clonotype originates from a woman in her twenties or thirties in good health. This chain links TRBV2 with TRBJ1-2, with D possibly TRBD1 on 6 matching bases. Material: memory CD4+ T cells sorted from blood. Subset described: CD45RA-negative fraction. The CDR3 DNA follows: TGTGCCAGCAGTTTCCGGGACATTGCGGGCTACACCTTC. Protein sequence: CASSFRDIAGYTF.